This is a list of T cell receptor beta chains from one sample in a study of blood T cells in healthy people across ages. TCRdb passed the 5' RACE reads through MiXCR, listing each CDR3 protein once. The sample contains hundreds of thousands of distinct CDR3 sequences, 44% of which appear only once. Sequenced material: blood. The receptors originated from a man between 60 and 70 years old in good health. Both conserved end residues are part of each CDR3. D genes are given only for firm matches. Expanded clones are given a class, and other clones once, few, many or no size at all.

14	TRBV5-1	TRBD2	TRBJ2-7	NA	CASSPWEGPYEQYF	TGCGCCAGTAGCCCATGGGAGGGACCCTACGAGCAGTACTTC
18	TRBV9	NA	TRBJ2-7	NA	CASTTGRPDRRYSYEQYF	TGTGCCAGCACCACCGGCCGGCCAGACAGGCGATACTCCTACGAGCAGTACTTC
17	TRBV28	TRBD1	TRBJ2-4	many	CASSTRDRVRAKNIQYF	TGTGCCAGCAGTACCCGGGACAGGGTTCGTGCCAAAAACATTCAGTACTTC
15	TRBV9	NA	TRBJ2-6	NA	CASSVGDSRANVLTF	TGTGCCAGCAGCGTAGGTGACTCTAGGGCCAACGTCCTGACTTTC
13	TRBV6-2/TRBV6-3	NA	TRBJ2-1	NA	CACSYDGYNEQFF	TGTGCCTGCAGTTACGACGGTTACAATGAGCAGTTCTTC
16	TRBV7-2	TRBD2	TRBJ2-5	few	CASSSPLAGGKETQYF	TGTGCCAGCAGCTCTCCCCTAGCGGGGGGCAAAGAGACCCAGTACTTC
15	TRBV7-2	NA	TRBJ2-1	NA	CASSLAPSSYNEQFF	TGTGCCAGCAGTCTAGCGCCAAGCTCCTACAATGAGCAGTTCTTC
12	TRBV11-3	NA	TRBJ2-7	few	CASSLDGNEQYF	TGTGCCAGCAGCTTAGATGGGAACGAGCAGTACTTC
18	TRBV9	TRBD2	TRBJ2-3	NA	CASSAPSRAGGRTDTQYF	TGTGCCAGCAGCGCCCCATCGAGAGCGGGGGGGAGGACAGATACGCAGTATTTT
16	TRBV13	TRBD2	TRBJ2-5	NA	CASSPRTSGASGTQYF	TGTGCCAGCAGCCCCCGGACTAGCGGGGCCTCGGGGACCCAGTACTTC
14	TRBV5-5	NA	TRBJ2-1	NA	CASSLRPDMDEQFF	TGTGCCAGCAGCTTGCGGCCAGATATGGATGAGCAGTTCTTC
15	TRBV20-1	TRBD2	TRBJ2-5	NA	CSASQMPGGSRTQYF	TGCAGTGCTAGCCAAATGCCGGGGGGTTCCAGGACCCAGTACTTC
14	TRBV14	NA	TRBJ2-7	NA	CASSQDTLIQQQYF	TGTGCCAGCAGCCAAGATACGCTGATCCAGCAGCAGTACTTC
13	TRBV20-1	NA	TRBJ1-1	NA	CSAPPGGNTEAFF	TGCAGTGCTCCCCCGGGAGGGAACACTGAAGCTTTCTTT
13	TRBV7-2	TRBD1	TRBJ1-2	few	CASSPGGASGYTF	TGTGCCAGCAGCCCAGGGGGCGCGAGCGGCTACACCTTC
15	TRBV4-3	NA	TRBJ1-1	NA	CASSQVVGTNTEAFF	TGCGCCAGCAGCCAAGTAGTGGGAACGAACACTGAAGCTTTCTTT
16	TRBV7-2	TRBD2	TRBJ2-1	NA	CASSWTSGGANGEQFF	TGTGCCAGCAGCTGGACTAGCGGGGGGGCCAACGGTGAGCAGTTCTTC
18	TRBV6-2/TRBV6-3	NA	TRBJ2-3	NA	CASSSGPTGPPIPDTQYF	TGTGCCAGCAGTTCGGGACCGACGGGCCCACCCATCCCAGATACGCAGTATTTT
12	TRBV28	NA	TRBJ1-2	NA	CASSLSPKRYTF	TGTGCCAGCAGTTTATCGCCCAAACGGTACACCTTC
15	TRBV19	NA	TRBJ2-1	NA	CASSIGAGNYNEQFF	TGTGCCAGTAGTATAGGGGCAGGGAACTACAATGAGCAGTTCTTC
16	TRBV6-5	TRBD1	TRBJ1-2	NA	CASSYSRTGGGYGYTF	TGTGCCAGCAGTTACTCGAGGACAGGGGGCGGCTATGGCTACACCTTC
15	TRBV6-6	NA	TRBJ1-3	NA	CASSSPQGSGNTIYF	TGTGCCAGCAGTTCCCCGCAAGGCTCTGGAAACACCATATATTTT
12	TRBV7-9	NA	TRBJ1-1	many	CASSTLDPRAFF	TGTGCCAGCAGCACCTTAGATCCTCGAGCTTTCTTT
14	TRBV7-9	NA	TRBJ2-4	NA	CASSRTVAKNIQYF	TGTGCCAGCAGTCGGACGGTAGCCAAAAACATTCAGTACTTC
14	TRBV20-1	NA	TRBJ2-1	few	CSARDASSYNEQFF	TGCAGTGCTAGGGACGCTAGCTCCTACAATGAGCAGTTCTTC
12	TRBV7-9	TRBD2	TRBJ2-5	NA	CAGGTSGETQYF	TGTGCCGGCGGGACTAGCGGAGAGACCCAGTACTTC
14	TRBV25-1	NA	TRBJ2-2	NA	CASKSPGDTGELFF	TGTGCCAGCAAATCCCCGGGGGACACCGGGGAGCTGTTTTTT
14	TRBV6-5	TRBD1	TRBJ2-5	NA	CASSGDSLQETQYF	TGTGCCAGCAGTGGGGACAGCCTCCAAGAGACCCAGTACTTC
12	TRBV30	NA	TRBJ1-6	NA	CAGRTPNSPLHF	TGTGCCGGGCGGACCCCCAATTCACCCCTCCACTTT
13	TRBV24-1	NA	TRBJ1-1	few	CATSARADTEAFF	TGTGCCACCAGTGCGCGGGCGGACACTGAAGCTTTCTTT
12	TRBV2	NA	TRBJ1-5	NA	CASRGTAIAQHF	TGTGCCAGCAGAGGGACGGCCATAGCCCAGCATTTT
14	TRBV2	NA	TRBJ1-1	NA	CASPTGYLNTEAFF	TGTGCCAGCCCTACGGGGTATTTGAACACTGAAGCTTTCTTT
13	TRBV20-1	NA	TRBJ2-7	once	CSASRGPRAEQYF	TGCAGTGCTAGTCGGGGCCCCCGCGCCGAGCAGTACTTC
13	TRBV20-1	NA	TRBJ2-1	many	CSARDKTENEQFF	TGCAGTGCTAGAGATAAAACGGAGAATGAGCAGTTCTTC
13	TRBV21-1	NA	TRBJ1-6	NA	CASSPVFNSPLHF	TGTGCCAGCAGCCCGGTTTTTAATTCACCCCTCCACTTT
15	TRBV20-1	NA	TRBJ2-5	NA	CSAMGGPNVINEQYF	TGCAGTGCAATGGGTGGTCCTAACGTCATCAATGAGCAGTACTTC
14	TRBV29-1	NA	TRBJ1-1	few	CSVEDWDENTEAFF	TGCAGCGTTGAAGACTGGGATGAGAACACTGAAGCTTTCTTT
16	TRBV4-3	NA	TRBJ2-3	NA	CASSQGRSGASDTQYF	TGCGCCAGCAGCCAAGGCCGGTCGGGTGCATCAGATACGCAGTATTTT
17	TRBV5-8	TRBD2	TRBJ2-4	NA	CASSFRSGGLAKNIQYF	TGTGCCAGCAGCTTCCGGAGCGGGGGACTAGCCAAAAACATTCAGTACTTC
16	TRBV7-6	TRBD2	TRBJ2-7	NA	CASKRGGRDPHNEQYF	TGTGCCAGTAAACGGGGGGGCAGGGATCCCCACAATGAGCAGTACTTC
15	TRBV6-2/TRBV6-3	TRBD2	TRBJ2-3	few	CASSQSGGSTDTQYF	TGTGCCAGCAGTCAATCCGGGGGGAGTACCGATACGCAGTATTTT
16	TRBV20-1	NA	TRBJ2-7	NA	CSARGVGRGQTYEQYF	TGCAGTGCCAGAGGGGTGGGGCGGGGGCAAACCTACGAGCAGTACTTC
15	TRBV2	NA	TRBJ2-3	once	CASRTTAADTDTQYF	TGTGCCAGCAGAACGACTGCAGCGGACACAGATACGCAGTATTTT
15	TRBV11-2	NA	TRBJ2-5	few	CASTPRGGAYETQYF	TGTGCCAGCACCCCTAGAGGGGGGGCCTATGAGACCCAGTACTTC
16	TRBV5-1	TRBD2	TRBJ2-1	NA	CASSRLAGGTPNEQFF	TGCGCCAGCAGCAGACTAGCGGGGGGCACCCCCAATGAGCAGTTCTTC
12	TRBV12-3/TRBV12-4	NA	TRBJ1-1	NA	CASRPSETEAFF	TGTGCCAGCAGGCCTTCGGAGACTGAAGCTTTCTTT
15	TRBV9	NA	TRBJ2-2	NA	CASSVEGRWTGELFF	TGTGCCAGCAGCGTAGAGGGCAGATGGACCGGGGAGCTGTTTTTT
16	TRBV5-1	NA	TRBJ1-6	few	CASSLGYVGGNSPLHF	TGCGCCAGCAGCTTGGGGTACGTTGGGGGCAATTCACCCCTCCACTTT
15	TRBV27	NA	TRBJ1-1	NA	CASSLLGGMNTEAFF	TGTGCCAGCAGTTTATTGGGGGGAATGAACACTGAAGCTTTCTTT
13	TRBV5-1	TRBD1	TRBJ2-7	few	CASSLRTGHEQYF	TGCGCCAGCAGCTTAAGGACAGGACACGAGCAGTACTTC
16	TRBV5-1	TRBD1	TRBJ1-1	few	CASSLGSTGEGTEAFF	TGCGCCAGCAGCTTGGGCTCGACAGGGGAAGGCACTGAAGCTTTCTTT
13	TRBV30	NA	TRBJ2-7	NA	CAWSPETSYEQYF	TGTGCCTGGAGTCCGGAGACCTCCTACGAGCAGTACTTC
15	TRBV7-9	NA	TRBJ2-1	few	CASSPRMRQGGEQFF	TGTGCCAGCAGCCCGCGAATGCGACAGGGAGGAGAGCAGTTCTTC
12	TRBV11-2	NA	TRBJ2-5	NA	CASSHPIETQYF	TGTGCCAGCTCCCACCCAATAGAGACCCAGTACTTC
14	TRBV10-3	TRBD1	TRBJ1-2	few	CAISEEDRVYGYTF	TGTGCCATCAGTGAGGAGGACAGGGTCTATGGCTACACCTTC